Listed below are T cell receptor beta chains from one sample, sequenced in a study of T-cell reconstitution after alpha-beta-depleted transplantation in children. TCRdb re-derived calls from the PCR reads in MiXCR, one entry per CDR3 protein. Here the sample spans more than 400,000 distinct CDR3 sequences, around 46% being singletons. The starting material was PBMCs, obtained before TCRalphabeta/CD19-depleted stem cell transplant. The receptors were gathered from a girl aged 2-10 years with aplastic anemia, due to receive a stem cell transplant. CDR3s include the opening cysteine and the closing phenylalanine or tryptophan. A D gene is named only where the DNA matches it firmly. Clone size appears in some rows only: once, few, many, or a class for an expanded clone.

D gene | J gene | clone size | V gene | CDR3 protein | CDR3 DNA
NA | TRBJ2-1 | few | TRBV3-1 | CASSHPLYNEQFF | TGTGCCAGCAGCCACCCTCTTTACAATGAGCAGTTCTTC
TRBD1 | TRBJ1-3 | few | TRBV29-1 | CSVGDRALNTIYF | TGCAGCGTGGGCGACAGGGCTTTGAACACCATATATTTT
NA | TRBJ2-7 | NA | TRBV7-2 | CASSLAYGGGLSYEQYF | TGTGCCAGCAGCTTAGCATATGGCGGGGGCCTCTCCTACGAGCAGTACTTC
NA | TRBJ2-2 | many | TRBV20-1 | CSARGTPNTGELFF | TGCAGTGCTAGAGGGACACCGAACACCGGGGAGCTGTTTTTT
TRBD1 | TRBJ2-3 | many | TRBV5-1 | CASSRTGGPTDTQYF | TGCGCCAGCAGCCGCACAGGGGGGCCCACAGATACGCAGTATTTT
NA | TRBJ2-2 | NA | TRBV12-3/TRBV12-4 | CASSPRRPIANTGELFF | TGTGCCAGCAGCCCCCGCCGTCCCATCGCGAACACCGGGGAGCTGTTTTTT
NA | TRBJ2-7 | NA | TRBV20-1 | CSAKEAGRYEQYF | TGCAGTGCTAAGGAGGCAGGGAGGTACGAGCAGTACTTC
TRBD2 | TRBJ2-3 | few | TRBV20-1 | CSAFSSGRGPDTQYF | TGCAGTGCTTTCTCAAGCGGGAGGGGTCCAGATACGCAGTATTTT
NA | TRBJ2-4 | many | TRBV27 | CASSFRTLAKNIQYF | TGTGCCAGCAGTTTTAGGACACTAGCCAAAAACATTCAGTACTTC
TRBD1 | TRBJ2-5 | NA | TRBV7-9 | CASSLADRGRETQYF | TGTGCCAGCAGCTTAGCGGACAGGGGGCGTGAGACCCAGTACTTC
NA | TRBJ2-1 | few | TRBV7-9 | CASSLYGGRPYNEQFF | TGTGCCAGCAGCTTATATGGGGGCCGCCCCTACAATGAGCAGTTCTTC
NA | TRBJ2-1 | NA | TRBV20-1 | CSANMRFLYNEQFF | TGCAGTGCTAACATGCGATTTCTCTACAATGAGCAGTTCTTC
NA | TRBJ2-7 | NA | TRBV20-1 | CSAAKVGSSYEQYF | TGCAGTGCTGCTAAAGTAGGGAGCTCCTACGAGCAGTACTTC
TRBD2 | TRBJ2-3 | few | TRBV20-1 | CSAPPLAGFSDTQYF | TGCAGTGCCCCTCCACTAGCGGGTTTTTCAGATACGCAGTATTTT
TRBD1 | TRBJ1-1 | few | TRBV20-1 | CSARDNRGFTEAFF | TGCAGTGCTAGAGATAACAGGGGGTTTACTGAAGCTTTCTTT
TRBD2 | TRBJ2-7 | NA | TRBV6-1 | CASSMTSGRYYEQYF | TGTGCCAGCAGTATGACTAGCGGGAGATACTACGAGCAGTACTTC
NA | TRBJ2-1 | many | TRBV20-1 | CSATTGGAQFF | TGCAGTGCCACTACTGGGGGAGCGCAGTTCTTC
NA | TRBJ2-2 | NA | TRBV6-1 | CASTPRGLPNTGELFF | TGTGCCAGCACCCCTCGAGGACTCCCGAACACCGGGGAGCTGTTTTTT
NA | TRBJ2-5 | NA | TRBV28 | CASSLAASRQETQYF | TGTGCCAGCAGTTTAGCGGCAAGCCGTCAAGAGACCCAGTACTTC
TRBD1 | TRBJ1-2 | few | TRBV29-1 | CSVFYSGGYGYTF | TGCAGCGTTTTCTATTCAGGGGGATATGGCTACACCTTC
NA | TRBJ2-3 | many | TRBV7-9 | CASRGSWDTQYF | TGTGCCAGCAGAGGGTCCTGGGATACGCAGTATTTT
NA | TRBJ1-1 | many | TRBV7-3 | CASSSGIGLTEAFF | TGTGCCAGCAGCTCTGGAATAGGACTAACTGAAGCTTTCTTT
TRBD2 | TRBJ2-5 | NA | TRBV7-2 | CASSLVAGAGETQYF | TGTGCCAGCAGCTTAGTAGCGGGGGCTGGGGAGACCCAGTACTTC
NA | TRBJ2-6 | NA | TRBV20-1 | CSARGGEASGANVLTF | TGCAGTGCTAGAGGGGGCGAAGCCTCTGGGGCCAACGTCCTGACTTTC
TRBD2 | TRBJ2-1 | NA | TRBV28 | CASSVAGGRDEQFF | TGTGCCAGCAGTGTGGCGGGAGGGCGCGATGAGCAGTTCTTC
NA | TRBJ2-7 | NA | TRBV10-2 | CASRPGPPYEQYF | TGCGCCAGCAGACCGGGACCACCCTACGAGCAGTACTTC
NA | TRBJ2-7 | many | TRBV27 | CASRPGTSSYEQYF | TGTGCCAGCAGACCCGGGACATCCTCCTACGAGCAGTACTTC
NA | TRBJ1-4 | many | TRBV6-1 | CASSRRVQGEKLFF | TGTGCCAGCAGTCGCCGGGTCCAGGGGGAAAAACTGTTTTTT
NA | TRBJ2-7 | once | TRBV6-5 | CASSYSEGGPYEQYF | TGTGCCAGCAGTTACTCTGAGGGAGGCCCCTACGAGCAGTACTTC
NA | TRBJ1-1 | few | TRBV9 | CASSVGWTEGTEAFF | TGTGCCAGCAGCGTAGGTTGGACAGAGGGCACTGAAGCTTTCTTT
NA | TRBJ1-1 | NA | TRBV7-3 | CASSLDGGGRSTEAFF | TGTGCCAGCAGCTTAGATGGGGGGGGAAGGAGCACTGAAGCTTTCTTT
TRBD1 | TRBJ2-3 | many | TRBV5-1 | CASSWPGQAGDTQYF | TGCGCCAGCAGCTGGCCGGGACAGGCAGGCGATACGCAGTATTTT
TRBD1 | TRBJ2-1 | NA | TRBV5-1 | CASSPRLGSTGALGNEQFF | TGCGCCAGCAGCCCGAGGTTGGGCTCCACAGGGGCCTTAGGCAATGAGCAGTTCTTC
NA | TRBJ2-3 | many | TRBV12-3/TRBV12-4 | CASSSTRGPDTQYF | TGTGCCAGCAGCTCGACTAGAGGCCCAGATACGCAGTATTTT
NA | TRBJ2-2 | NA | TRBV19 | CASSSHDRNTGELFF | TGTGCCAGTAGCAGCCATGACAGAAACACCGGGGAGCTGTTTTTT
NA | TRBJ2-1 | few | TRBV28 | CASSLSGGGRDRVYNEQFF | TGTGCCAGCAGTTTATCGGGGGGGGGCCGGGACAGGGTCTACAATGAGCAGTTCTTC
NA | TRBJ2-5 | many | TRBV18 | CASSLATGSVETQYF | TGTGCCAGCTCTCTCGCGACCGGGAGCGTAGAGACCCAGTACTTC
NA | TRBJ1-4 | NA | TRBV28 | CASSYHMGNAATNEKLFF | TGTGCCAGCAGTTACCACATGGGGAATGCCGCAACTAATGAAAAACTGTTTTTT
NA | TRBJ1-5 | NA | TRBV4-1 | CASSQDLGGNQPQHF | TGCGCCAGCAGCCAAGATTTGGGAGGGAATCAGCCCCAGCATTTT
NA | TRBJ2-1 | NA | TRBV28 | CASTPSGAGTAAYNEQFF | TGTGCCAGCACACCTTCGGGGGCCGGGACTGCGGCCTACAATGAGCAGTTCTTC
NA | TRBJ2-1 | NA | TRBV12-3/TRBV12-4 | CASSLGNYNEQFF | TGTGCCAGCAGTTTAGGGAACTACAATGAGCAGTTCTTC
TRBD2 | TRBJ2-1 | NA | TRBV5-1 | CASRRGLAGPSYNEQFF | TGCGCCAGCAGAAGAGGGCTAGCGGGACCCTCCTACAATGAGCAGTTCTTC